This T cell receptor beta chain was obtained from a study of long-term antiretroviral therapy in people with HIV. A v3.0 immunoSEQ assay was performed at survey level. Sequencing used immunoSEQ multiplex PCR; TCRdb keeps in-frame clones, though not all of them. The sample carries 25,000 or so clones, around 78% recorded once. The V and J ends lost 5 bases and 2 bases, in that order; junction bases with no gene match: 10. The CDR3 spans 16 residues. The germline V gene has CDR1 SEHNR and CDR2 FQNEAQ (reference sequence). This clonotype was sampled from a man between 18 and 35 years old with HIV. V usage is TRBV7-9 and J usage is TRBJ2-7; 9 nucleotides match TRBD2. The sample here was unsorted PBMCs, taken 1.5 years before starting antiretroviral therapy. The chain's CDR3 is CASSPSGGRGPYEQYF. The CDR3 bases are TGTGCCAGCAGCCCCTCGGGCGGGAGGGGGCCCTACGAGCAGTACTTC.